This TCR beta chain is from a study of blood T cell repertoires in COVID-19. Study details: Both acute and convalescent COVID-19 samples were obtained from the United States, Italy and Spain. T cells, B-cell-depleted T cells, or PBMCs provided the cDNA or gDNA that served as material.

How the authors handled the data: Cell counts per sample came from amplifying reference gene primers. The protocol was immunoSEQ multiplex PCR, while the TCRdb copy is restricted to in-frame clones and leaves out a portion. V, J and clone size derive from that table, while D and trimming were established from the DNA sequence. Of over 150,000 clones listed, around 83% are singletons. In Seattle, patients joined the study during active infection and were tracked longitudinally. Germline V CDR1 and CDR2: LGHDT, YNNKEL (reference sequence). The CDR3 consists of 14 residues. The germline V and J ends were trimmed by 2 bases and 5 bases, with 10 bases remaining between them.

Sample: peripheral blood. This chain connects TRBV3-1 (or the pseudogene TRBV3-2) to TRBJ1-5; no clear D gene. This clonotype was sampled from a woman aged 60-75 years with COVID-19, enrolled during active disease. DNA for the CDR3: TGTGCCAGCAGCCAAACTAGACAACATCAGCCCCAGCATTTT. As protein: CASSQTRQHQPQHF.